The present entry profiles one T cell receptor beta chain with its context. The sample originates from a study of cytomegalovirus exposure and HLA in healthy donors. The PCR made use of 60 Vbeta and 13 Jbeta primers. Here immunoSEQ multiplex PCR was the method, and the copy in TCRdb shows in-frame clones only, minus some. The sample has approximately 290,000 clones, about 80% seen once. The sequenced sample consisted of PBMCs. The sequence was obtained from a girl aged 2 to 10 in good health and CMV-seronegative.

The CDR3 DNA reads TGTGCCAGTAGTATATCTGAGGCCCATCGTCAGCCCCAGCATTTT. Its translation is CASSISEAHRQPQHF. This rearrangement joins TRBV19 to TRBJ1-5; D ambiguous. The CDR3 covers 15 residues. The V gene lost 2 bases and the J gene lost 6 bases, with 14 bases spanning the gap. Per the germline V gene, CDR1 is LNHDA and CDR2 is SQIVND (reference sequence).